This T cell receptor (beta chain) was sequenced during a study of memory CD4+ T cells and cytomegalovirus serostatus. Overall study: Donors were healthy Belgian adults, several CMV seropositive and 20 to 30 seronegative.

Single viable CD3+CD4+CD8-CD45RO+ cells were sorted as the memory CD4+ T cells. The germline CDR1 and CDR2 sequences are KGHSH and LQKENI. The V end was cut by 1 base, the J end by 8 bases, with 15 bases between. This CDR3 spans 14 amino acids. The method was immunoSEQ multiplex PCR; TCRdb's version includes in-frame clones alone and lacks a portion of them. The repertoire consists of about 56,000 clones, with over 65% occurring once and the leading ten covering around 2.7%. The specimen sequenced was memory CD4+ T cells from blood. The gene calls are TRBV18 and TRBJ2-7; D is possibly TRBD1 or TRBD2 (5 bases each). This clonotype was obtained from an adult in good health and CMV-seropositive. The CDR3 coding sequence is TGTGCCAGCTCACCACGGGGTGTGGGGGTACAGCAGTACTTC. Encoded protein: CASSPRGVGVQQYF.